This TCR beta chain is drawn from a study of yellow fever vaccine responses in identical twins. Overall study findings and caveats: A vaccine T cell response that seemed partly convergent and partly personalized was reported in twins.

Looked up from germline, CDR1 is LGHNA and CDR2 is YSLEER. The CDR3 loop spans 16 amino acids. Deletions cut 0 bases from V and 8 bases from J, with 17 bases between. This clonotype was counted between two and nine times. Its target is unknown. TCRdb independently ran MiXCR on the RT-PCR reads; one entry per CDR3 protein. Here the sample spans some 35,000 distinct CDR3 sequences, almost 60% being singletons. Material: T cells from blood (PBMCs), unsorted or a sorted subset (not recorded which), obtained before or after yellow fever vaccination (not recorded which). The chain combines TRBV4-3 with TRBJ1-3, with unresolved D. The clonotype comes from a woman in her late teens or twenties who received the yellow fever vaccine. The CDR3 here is CASSQEPRSGGDTIYF. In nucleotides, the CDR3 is TGCGCCAGCAGCCAAGAACCTCGCTCAGGCGGGGACACCATATATTTT.